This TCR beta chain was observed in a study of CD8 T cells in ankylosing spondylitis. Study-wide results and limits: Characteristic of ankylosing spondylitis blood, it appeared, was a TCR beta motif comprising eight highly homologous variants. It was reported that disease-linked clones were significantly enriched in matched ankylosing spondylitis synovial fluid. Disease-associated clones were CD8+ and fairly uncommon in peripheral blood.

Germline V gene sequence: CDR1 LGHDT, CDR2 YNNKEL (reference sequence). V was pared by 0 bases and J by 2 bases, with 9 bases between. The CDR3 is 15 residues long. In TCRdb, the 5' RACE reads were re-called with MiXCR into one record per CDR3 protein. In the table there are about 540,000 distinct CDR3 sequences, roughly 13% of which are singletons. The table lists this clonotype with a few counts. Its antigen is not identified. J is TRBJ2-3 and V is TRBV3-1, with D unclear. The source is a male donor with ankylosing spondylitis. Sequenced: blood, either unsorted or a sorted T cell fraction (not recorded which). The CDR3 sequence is CASSQDGQTTDTQYF. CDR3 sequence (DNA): TGTGCCAGCAGCCAAGATGGGCAGACCACAGATACGCAGTATTTT.